Described below is a single T cell receptor beta chain sequence and its context. Its antigen is still unknown. This record belongs to a study of shared clonotypes between healthy human individuals. Across the whole study: Those who served as donors were a couple of women and a few men between the ages of 18 and 49. CD4 naive and CD4 memory each took three plates per donor, while CD8 naive took two and CD8 memory one.

J was trimmed by 6 bases and V by 0 bases; bases with no gene match: 4. The CDR3 totals 15 residues. Germline V gene lookup returns CDR1 MNHEY and CDR2 SVGAGI. Naivety among CD8 cells was defined by CD45RO negativity and positive CCR7 selection, thereby excluding terminally differentiated effector memory CD45RA+ cells. TCRdb's table, derived via immunoSEQ multiplex PCR, lists solely in-frame clones and lacks some. Here the sample spans around 1.9 million clones, about 92% being singletons. Overall study results and limits: Estimated richness values were generally larger in naive subsets than in memory subsets.

The TCR originated in a man in his late teens or twenties in good health. Some clones in this sample may be carry-over from other donors' samples. The sample taken for sequencing was naive CD8+ T cells from PBMCs. The chain joins TRBV6-5 to TRBJ2-7; 11 nucleotides align to TRBD1. CDR3 nucleotides: TGTGCCAGCAGTTACTCGAGGACAGGGGGCTCCGAGCAGTACTTC. Protein: CASSYSRTGGSEQYF.